This T cell receptor (beta chain) was sequenced during a study of cytomegalovirus exposure and HLA in healthy donors (dated 2017 in TCRdb). With respect to the entire study: According to an earlier analysis of several hundred of the donors, about 170 million T cells yielded some 120 million unique TCR beta sequences and 276 Gb of sequence data. Among 300 to 500 genotyped donors of the cohort, an average of roughly 230,000 unique TCR beta nucleotide sequences was sequenced per donor, of which about 20% were non-productive. Rather than using new phenotypic data, the later analysis identified candidate immune exposures from TCR beta sequences and from how often those sequences occurred across donors. Because of strong linkage in the cohort, a few DR-DQ haplotypes were treated as single units for association and clustering. To study patterns of TCR occurrence, a later analysis re-analyzed previously published TCR beta repertoires from under 750 donors and added high-resolution HLA genotyping. A later genetic analysis used genome-wide SNP genotypes for about 55% of the 666 donors, treating that subset as a discovery cohort. Alongside the repertoire data, information on donor age, sex, ethnicity and CMV serostatus was compiled. Roughly 300 gigabases of sequencing data and tens of millions of unique TCR sequences were included in an early release covering about 620 HLA-typed donors. Both class I and class II loci were covered by HLA typing, at four-digit resolution. High-throughput TCR immunosequencing, statistical association of individual TCRs with disease status, and machine learning were combined to predict cytomegalovirus infection status. The genetic ancestry cluster associated with self-reported Caucasian donors included roughly four fifths of the 398 genotyped donors. The study aimed to test whether cataloging public T cell receptors could reveal signatures of past pathogen exposure. Besides the first cohort of some 670 subjects, a separate validation cohort made up of 90 to 150 different subjects was used. Every repertoire in the discovery cohort had been generated on one and the same sequencing platform. Using immunosequencing, the study profiled T cell repertoires from some 670 subjects and related those repertoires to cytomegalovirus serostatus. The number of donors typed differed by locus, with about 620-630 for A, B, C, DRB1 and DQB1, more than 500 for DQA1, 606 for DPA1, and 472 for DPB1. An earlier analysis of 500 to 750 of the donors applied high-throughput TCR beta sequencing to assess whether each TCR beta V gene segment acted as functional or pseudogenic. Overall results and qualifications from the work: Some IMGT-functional V segments, including TRBV6-2 and TRBV6-3, could not be told apart with the 87-base-pair reads, so those segments were excluded. In both the original and validation cohorts, the classifier was reported to diagnose cytomegalovirus status with high specificity and sensitivity. A further reported finding was that TCR beta sequences accurately predicted the HLA-A and HLA-B alleles for most subjects in the first cohort. Most CMV-associated TCR beta chains appeared to be HLA-restricted in a later analysis, and the HLA associations seemed to be driven largely by CMV exposure. Across donors, most TCR sequences were observed very rarely, whereas some public TCRs were present in many individuals. Linkage disequilibrium might explain the correlated functional status among segregating V segments, but an unknown experimental factor could not be excluded. In an earlier analysis of some 500 of the donors, most TCR beta V segments were observed in productive rearrangements about 90% or about 30% of the time, broadly matching IMGT annotations. A few of the identified cytomegalovirus-associated TCR beta chains were confirmed in vitro to be specific for cytomegalovirus antigens. CMV serostatus was the only immune exposure information available for the cohort. The sequencing pipeline was judged likely to have produced a cluster of highly shared sequence variants as a technical artifact. A later genetic analysis reported fewer N-insertions in productive TCRs among donors in an Asian-associated ancestry cluster than the approximately 670-donor mean. It was suggested by the authors that the approach could potentially be generalized to other disease states and immunological phenotypes. Strong co-occurrence of HLA alleles, especially DR and DQ, made assigning TCR associations to individual alleles difficult. Only TCR beta chains were sequenced in this cohort, and the absence of alpha or paired-chain data limited detectable features. Seventeen rarely observed V segments, including chromosome 9 orphons, were excluded from the earlier analysis of several hundred of the donors because counts were too low. In a later genetic analysis, a missense DCLRE1C variant was associated with V-gene and J-gene trimming of TCR beta chains, and the association was replicated in an independent cohort. At a false discovery rate of 0.05, a later analysis linked under 20,000 TCR beta sequences to specific HLA alleles. Presence/absence analyses assumed roughly uniform sequencing depth across donors, an assumption that may not hold. Compared with equally common non-associated chains, HLA-associated TCR beta chains in a later analysis were more clonally expanded and had lower generation probabilities. According to a later analysis, parvovirus B19, influenza, CMV and Epstein-Barr virus appeared linked to several top co-occurrence clusters. The study gave a list of about 160 TCR beta chains associated with cytomegalovirus. Because some donors lacked HLA typing at each locus, the association tests relied only on the typed subset. According to a later analysis, TCR association rates differed among HLA loci, with DRB1 alleles showing the most associated TCRs and HLA-C alleles showing the fewest.

About this clone itself: It has no known antigen specificity. Base qualities are missing; no much larger clone stands one base away.

The method was the immunoSEQ multiplex PCR assay. The multiplex PCR relied on a mix of 60 forward primers for TCR Vbeta segments and 13 reverse primers for TCR Jbeta segments. The CDR3 region of rearranged TCR beta genes was amplified from genomic DNA with a multiplex PCR assay. The Illumina HiSeq System was used to sequence the amplified TCR beta libraries as 87-base-pair reads. Under the source paper's analysis protocol: A later analysis tallied 75 million to 85 million unique TCR beta chains across the approximately 670 repertoires, and some 10 million of those chains were shared by two or more donors. Raw reads were error-corrected and collapsed into unique sequences with a nearest-neighbor algorithm that merged closely related sequences to remove PCR and sequencing errors. V, D and J gene segments were assigned by aligning CDR3 sequences to IMGT reference sequences. For a sequence to be retained, a match of at least six nucleotides to both a V gene segment and a J gene segment was required. A rearrangement counted as productive if the CDR3 had no stop codons and remained in frame with V and J, and every other rearrangement counted as non-productive. Following IMGT convention, CDR3 was defined as the stretch from the second conserved V-encoded cysteine up to the conserved J-encoded phenylalanine. Sequences without an unambiguous match to a single V gene segment were excluded from the earlier analysis of about 630 of the donors. In an earlier analysis of 587 of the donors, a V segment was called functional when productive rearrangements were above 56.7%, and segregating when the standard deviation between donors exceeded 5%. A statistical classification framework was developed to diagnose cytomegalovirus status using the catalog of TCR beta chain sequences. In a later analysis, TCR nucleotide sequences were compared against IMGT/GENE-DB human TR gene sequences so that V and J genes could be assigned. The TCRdist pipeline was used in a later analysis to assign CDR3 sequences and most-parsimonious VDJ recombination scenarios. In a later analysis, every TCR beta chain was defined by the combination of its CDR3 amino acid sequence and its V-gene family, and reads without a unique V-gene family were dropped. As a way to deal with suspected cross-contamination and a sequencing artifact, a later analysis dropped hundreds of nucleotide sequences that were highly shared and had low generation probability. In a later analysis, a clonal expansion index for each public chain was calculated from normalized within-repertoire ranks of inferred template counts. A later analysis computed generation probabilities with a VDJ recombination model fitted to out-of-frame rearrangements, and checked the results against IGoR. Hypergeometric tests were used in a later analysis to score TCR-TCR, TCR-HLA and TCR-CMV co-occurrence, with a repertoire-size bias correction applied to the TCR pairs. A later analysis estimated false discovery rates by permuting HLA or CMV assignments 20 times. In a later analysis, co-occurring TCRs were grouped with DBSCAN, and TCRdist sequence similarity was added when clustering was performed within HLA-allele-positive subsets. Repertoires with fewer than 30,000 or more than 120,000 public chains, plus five repertoires with anomalous nucleotide sharing, were excluded from co-occurrence clustering. This immuneACCESS table, as held by TCRdb, lists in-frame sequences with V and J called but not all clones. Of the missing ones, under half trace to an unresolved V gene in checked studies; the others have no known cause. That table is the source of V, J and clone size, and D and trimming were worked out from the DNA. This sample holds roughly 120,000 clones; more than 75% were observed only once. The ten largest make up approximately 3.8% of the sample.

In total, roughly 670 healthy bone marrow donors made up the cohort. Cohort members were all nominally healthy when sampled, although unrecorded immune exposures were likely present. The donor was CMV seronegative and belonged to the group of under 400 seronegative cohort members. Each donor provided a peripheral blood sample, and peripheral blood mononuclear cells were used for TCR beta sequencing. Genomic DNA was extracted from the blood cell samples with the Qiagen DNeasy Blood Extraction Kit. The germline ends are 12 bases apart after V is trimmed by 5 bases and J by 2 bases. Reading from cysteine to phenylalanine, the CDR3 counts 14 amino acids. Just the 42-base CDR3 DNA is kept, in frame starting at base 1. CDR1 SGHTA and CDR2 FQGNSA are derived from the germline V gene.

Material: PBMCs. The clonotype was recovered from a man aged 40-55 years in good health and CMV-seronegative. The sequence is built from TRBV7-2 and TRBJ1-1; TRBD1 is a weak D gene call, 6 bases matching. The CDR3 reads as follows: CASSEPGHNTEAFF. The sequenced DNA: TGTGCCAGCAGCGAACCGGGACACAACACTGAAGCTTTCTTT. Extended through the reference TRBV7-2 and TRBJ1-1 proteins, this CDR3 yields the full variable domain: GAGVSQSPSNKVTEKGKDVELRCDPISGHTALYWYRQSLGQGLEFLIYFQGNSAPDKSGLPSDRFSAERTGGSVSTLTIQRTQQEDSAVYLCASSEPGHNTEAFFGQGTRLTVV.